The clone carrying this TCR beta chain occurred a few times. Antigen unknown. This sample also contains other DNA sequences that code for the same CDR3. CD4+ naive, central memory, regulatory and stem cell-like memory cells were sorted via CD45RO/CCR7/CD25/CD127/CD95/CD27. This CDR3 has 13 residues. V lost 2 bases and J 6 bases, leaving 11 bases between the germline ends. From germline, CDR1 is SGHTA and CDR2 FQGNSA. The sample belongs to a study of beta chain features in type 1 diabetes. Looking at the study overall: Regarding age, gender and cell yields, patients proved similar to healthy donors.

Points from the study as a whole: Among patients with Type 1 diabetes, TCRB CDR3s were moderately but significantly shorter in every one of the four CD4+ subsets.

Every bit of the isolated RNA underwent reverse transcription, so sequencing read expressed TCRB transcripts. Clones were sequenced by immunoSEQ multiplex PCR, and TCRdb holds only the in-frame ones, with some missing. The sample records 680,000 or so clones, less than 20% being singletons. Sequenced: naive CD4+ T cells from blood. This receptor was obtained from a man between 18 and 29 years old in good health. The gene calls are TRBV7-2 and TRBJ2-7, with D possibly matching TRBD1 (6 bases). This CDR3 is CASSLMGQGEQYF. The CDR3 DNA reads TGTGCCAGCAGCTTAATGGGACAAGGCGAGCAGTACTTC. Using reference TRBV7-2 and TRBJ2-7 for the parts outside the CDR3, the full variable domain is GAGVSQSPSNKVTEKGKDVELRCDPISGHTALYWYRQSLGQGLEFLIYFQGNSAPDKSGLPSDRFSAERTGGSVSTLTIQRTQQEDSAVYLCASSLMGQGEQYFGPGTRLTVT.